One T cell receptor beta chain is described in this entry. What it recognizes is unknown. The data were obtained in a study of T cells in localized non-small cell lung cancer. General observations from the study: Tumor samples were not multi-region, leaving intratumor heterogeneity unexcluded. A median of 57 clones ranked among the top 100 in tumor appeared in adjacent lung. Uninvolved adjacent lung, not tumor, had the highest T cell clonality. Those with higher blood T cell density had longer overall survival.

Some clones are missing from TCRdb's copy, which holds only in-frame ones; the method was immunoSEQ multiplex PCR. This table holds approximately 65,000 clones, roughly 79% found once. The CDR3 consists of 14 residues. Deletions cut 8 bases from V and 7 bases from J, with 18 bases between. Germline V gene lookup returns CDR1 LNHDA and CDR2 SQIVND (reference sequence). This chain joins TRBV19 and TRBJ2-1, with D possibly TRBD2 on 5 matching bases. The input for sequencing was PBMCs, taken before any cancer treatment. The sequence came from a man aged 35-75 years with stage II lung adenocarcinoma. The CDR3 bases are TGTGCCAGTGTCCAGGCCCTAGCTCCGAATGAGCAGTTCTTC. Translated: CASVQALAPNEQFF.